This T cell receptor (beta chain) was observed in a study of T cells expressing NK-cell markers. Study observations and caveats: For a few donors, these clonotypes were likewise the leading ones in the CD3+CD56-NKG2C+ fraction.

With the 5' RACE reads reprocessed, TCRdb shows one record per CDR3 protein and no DNA. Recorded here are about 460,000 distinct CDR3 sequences; the top ten clones represent under 1.5%. A note on this clonotype: The antigen is unknown.

This CDR3 region has 16 residues. Sequencing input: blood T cells: a sorted CD56 or NKG2C T cell subset, CD4+ or CD8+ T cells, or bulk PBMC T cells (not recorded which). This receptor was identified in a woman aged 45-65 years in good health. V usage is TRBV12-3 or TRBV12-4 and J usage is TRBJ1-2. The CDR3 sequence is CASSLATGPSPGGYTF.